Here is one TCR beta chain with its context. Its antigen remains unidentified. The data stem from a study of cytotoxic CD8 clonotypes in ibrutinib-treated CLL. Findings and caveats of the study: For progressing versus sustained-remission patients, sampling times were not the same. Few clonotypes were public, and these shrank or held steady under treatment.

Germline V CDR1 and CDR2: MNHEY, SMNVEV (reference sequence). The CDR3 sequence is 13 residues long. The V gene lost 2 bases and the J gene lost 12 bases, with 16 bases spanning the gap. Produced via immunoSEQ multiplex PCR; TCRdb's table is partial and in-frame only. This sample has nearly 85,000 clones; about 85% occur once, and the top ten carry more than 4.5%. The receptor was isolated from a human donor with chronic lymphocytic leukemia. Material: PBMCs, obtained after 12 months of ibrutinib treatment. The chain uses TRBV27 and TRBJ1-2; TRBD1 is a possible D gene (5 bases). CDR3 coding DNA: TGTGCCAGCAGTTTAGGGCAGGGTGGCGGCCACACCTTC. This translates into CASSLGQGGGHTF.